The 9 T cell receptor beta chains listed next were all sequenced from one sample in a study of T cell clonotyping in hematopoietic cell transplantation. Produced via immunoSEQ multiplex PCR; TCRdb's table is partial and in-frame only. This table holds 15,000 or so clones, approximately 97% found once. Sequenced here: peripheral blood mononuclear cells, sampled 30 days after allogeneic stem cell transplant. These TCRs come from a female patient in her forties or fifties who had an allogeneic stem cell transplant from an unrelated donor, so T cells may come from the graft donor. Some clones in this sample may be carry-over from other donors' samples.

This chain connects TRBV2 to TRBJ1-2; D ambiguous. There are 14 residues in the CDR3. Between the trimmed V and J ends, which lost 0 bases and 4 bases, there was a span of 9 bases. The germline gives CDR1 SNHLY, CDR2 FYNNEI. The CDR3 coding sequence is TGTGCCAGCAGTGAAGCGGTAAAGGGCTATGGCTACACCTTC. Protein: CASSEAVKGYGYTF.

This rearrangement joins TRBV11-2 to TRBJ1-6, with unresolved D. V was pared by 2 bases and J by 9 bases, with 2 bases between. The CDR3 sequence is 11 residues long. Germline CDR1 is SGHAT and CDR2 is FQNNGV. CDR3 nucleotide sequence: TGTGCCAGCAGCTTAAGTTCACCCCTCCACTTT. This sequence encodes CASSLSSPLHF.

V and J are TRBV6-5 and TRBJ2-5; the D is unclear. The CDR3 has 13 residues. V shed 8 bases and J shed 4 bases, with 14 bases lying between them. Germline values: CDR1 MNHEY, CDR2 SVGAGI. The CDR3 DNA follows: TGTGCCAGCTCACCGGAGTTAGGAGAGACCCAGTACTTC. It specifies CASSPELGETQYF.

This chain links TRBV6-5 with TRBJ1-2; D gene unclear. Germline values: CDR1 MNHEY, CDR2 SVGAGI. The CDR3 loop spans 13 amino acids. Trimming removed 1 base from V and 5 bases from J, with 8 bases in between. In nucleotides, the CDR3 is TGTGCCAGCAGTTACTTAGACCGGTATGGCTACACCTTC. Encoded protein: CASSYLDRYGYTF.

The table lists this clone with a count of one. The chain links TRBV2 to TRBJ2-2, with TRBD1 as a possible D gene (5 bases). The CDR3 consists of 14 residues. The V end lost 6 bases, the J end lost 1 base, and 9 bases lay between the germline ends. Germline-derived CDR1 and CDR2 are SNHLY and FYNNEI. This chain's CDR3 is CASRPGQNTGELFF. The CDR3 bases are TGTGCCAGCAGACCCGGACAGAACACCGGGGAGCTGTTTTTT.

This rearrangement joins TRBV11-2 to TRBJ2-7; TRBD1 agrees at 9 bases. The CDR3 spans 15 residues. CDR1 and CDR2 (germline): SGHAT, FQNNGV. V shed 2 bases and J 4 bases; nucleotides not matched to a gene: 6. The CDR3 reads CASSLLDRGSYEQYF. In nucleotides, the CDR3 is TGTGCCAGCAGCTTATTGGACAGGGGATCATACGAGCAGTACTTC.

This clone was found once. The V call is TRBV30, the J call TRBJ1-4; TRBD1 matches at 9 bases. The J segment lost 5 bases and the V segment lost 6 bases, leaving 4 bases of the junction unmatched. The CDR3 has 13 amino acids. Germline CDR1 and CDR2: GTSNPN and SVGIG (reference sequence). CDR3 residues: CACSGTGNEKLFF. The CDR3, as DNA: TGTGCCTGCTCCGGGACAGGGAATGAAAAACTGTTTTTT.

The CDR3: CASKPSSGDTGELFF. For the CDR3, the DNA is TGTGCCAGCAAACCCTCTTCGGGGGACACCGGGGAGCTGTTTTTT. The V call is TRBV6-4, the J call TRBJ2-2; maybe TRBD2 (6 bases). V lost 7 bases to trimming and J lost 3 bases, with 15 bases between them. The germline V gene encodes CDR1 MRHNA and CDR2 SNTAGT. This CDR3 is 15 amino acids long.

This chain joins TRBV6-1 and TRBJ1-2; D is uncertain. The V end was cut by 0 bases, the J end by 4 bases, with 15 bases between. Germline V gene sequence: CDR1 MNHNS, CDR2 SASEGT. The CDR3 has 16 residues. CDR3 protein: CASSEAMGYPSYGYTF. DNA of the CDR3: TGTGCCAGCAGTGAAGCCATGGGGTATCCCTCCTATGGCTACACCTTC.